The 15 T cell receptor beta chains in this list originate from one sample, sequenced in a study of Ad26.COV2.S vaccination and SARS-CoV-2 variants. The treatment is: 15 to 20 received Ad26.COV2.S at low or high dose, single or two shots; 5 received placebo; per-sample allocation not given. Repertoires come from day 63 after the first vaccine or placebo injection. Clones were sequenced by immunoSEQ multiplex PCR, and TCRdb holds only the in-frame ones, with some missing. This sample has about 460,000 clones; roughly 87% occur once, and the top ten carry about 1.5%. The sequencing used peripheral blood, collected in a trial of Ad26.COV2.S vaccine versus placebo. These receptor sequences come from a person between 18 and 65 years old who received the Ad26.COV2.S COVID-19 vaccine or a placebo.

The chain joins TRBV4-1 to TRBJ1-6; 7 bases fit TRBD1. Germline values: CDR1 MGHRA, CDR2 YSYEKL. J lost 10 bases, V lost 5 bases, and 11 bases had no gene match. The CDR3 contains 15 residues. This CDR3 reads CASSKPDRVSSPLHF. CDR3 coding DNA: TGCGCCAGCAGCAAACCCGACAGGGTATCCTCACCCCTCCACTTT.

The V gene is TRBV3-1 (or the pseudogene TRBV3-2), the J gene TRBJ2-6; 7 nucleotides align to TRBD1. V lost 4 bases, J lost 0 bases, and 12 bases stayed unmatched. Germline-derived CDR1 and CDR2 are LGHDT and YNNKEL (reference sequence). The CDR3 consists of 19 residues. CDR3 loop: CASSPGPGQSSSGANVLTF. The DNA for the CDR3 is TGTGCCAGCAGCCCCGGGCCGGGACAGAGCAGCTCTGGGGCCAACGTCCTGACTTTC.

In its sample, this clone was seen once. The chain couples TRBV20-1 to TRBJ2-5; possible D gene TRBD1, 5 bases. Germline loops: CDR1 DFQATT, CDR2 SNEGSKA (reference sequence). The CDR3 sequence is 10 residues long. The ends were cut back, 7 bases at V and 5 bases at J, with 8 bases in the middle. The CDR3 DNA reads as TGCAGTGTTAACAGGGAGACCCAGTACTTC. Translation gives CSVNRETQYF.

V and J are TRBV11-2 and TRBJ2-1, with a possible D match to TRBD2 (6 bases). The CDR3 spans 14 residues. The germline gives CDR1 SGHAT, CDR2 FQNNGV. V was shortened by 6 bases and J by 2 bases, with 11 bases between the two germline ends. In DNA, the CDR3 is TGTGCCAGCAGGGGGGAGGCCGCCTACAATGAGCAGTTCTTC. It is translated as CASRGEAAYNEQFF.

A note on this clone: In the same sample, other DNA sequences code for this CDR3. In nucleotides, the CDR3 is TGTGCCTGGAGTGGTGTAAATAGCAATCAGCCCCAGCATTTT. Translation: CAWSGVNSNQPQHF. This rearrangement joins TRBV30 to TRBJ1-5; D gene uncertain. The CDR3 covers 14 residues. Germline CDR1 GTSNPN, CDR2 SVGIG (reference sequence). Trimming removed 1 base from V and 0 bases from J, with 7 bases in between.

The chain uses TRBV9 and TRBJ2-3, with TRBD2 matching over 8 bases. V was pared by 4 bases and J by 2 bases, with 3 bases of the junction left unmatched. CDR3 length: 14 amino acids. Germline lookup yields CDR1 SGDLS and CDR2 YYNGEE. The CDR3 sequence: CASSPLAVTDTQYF. The CDR3 DNA is TGTGCCAGCAGCCCACTAGCGGTCACAGATACGCAGTATTTT.

The chain links TRBV7-3 to TRBJ1-2, with D perhaps matching TRBD1 (6 bases). Trimming stripped 1 base from V and 6 bases from J, with 9 bases between. This CDR3 is 13 amino acids long. Germline CDR1 reads SGHTA; CDR2 reads FQGTGA. DNA for the CDR3: TGTGCCAGCAGCTTAAGTTGGGACAATGGCTACACCTTC. As protein: CASSLSWDNGYTF.

This clone was seen just once. Other DNA sequences within the sample encode an identical CDR3. V and J are TRBV11-2 and TRBJ1-1, with D unclear. The V gene lost 1 base and the J gene lost 2 bases, with 8 bases spanning the gap. The germline V gene encodes CDR1 SGHAT and CDR2 FQNNGV. CDR3 length equals 14 residues. In DNA form, the CDR3 reads TGTGCCAGCAGCTTAGTTTCGGGAAACACTGAAGCTTTCTTT. This sequence encodes CASSLVSGNTEAFF.

This clone was detected only a few times. The chain carries TRBV18 and TRBJ1-3, with 9 bases fitting TRBD1. V shed 3 bases and J 1 base; nucleotides not matched to a gene: 10. This CDR3 has 18 residues. Germline V gene data show CDR1 as KGHSH and CDR2 as LQKENI. The CDR3 DNA follows: TGTGCCAGCTCACCGACCGTACAGGGGGCGATGTCTGGAAACACCATATATTTT. Translated: CASSPTVQGAMSGNTIYF.

This rearrangement joins TRBV6-1 to TRBJ2-7; the D is unclear. Looked up from germline, CDR1 is MNHNS and CDR2 is SASEGT. The CDR3 extends over 14 amino acids. V gave up 7 bases and J gave up 2 bases, with 15 bases separating them. The CDR3 sequence is CASTQADTPYEQYF. The CDR3 region has the DNA TGTGCCAGCACCCAGGCCGACACCCCCTACGAGCAGTACTTC.

The chain carries TRBV10-2 and TRBJ2-7; TRBD2 aligns across 10 bases. The ends lost 4 bases at V and 7 bases at J; junction bases unmatched: 4. The CDR3 covers 13 residues. From germline, CDR1 is WSHSY and CDR2 SAAADI. CDR3 region: CASSASLAGEQYF. The CDR3 region has the DNA TGCGCCAGCAGTGCGTCACTAGCGGGGGAGCAGTACTTC.

The chain couples TRBV5-1 to TRBJ1-1; D may be TRBD1 (5 bases). Trimming shortened V by 4 bases and J by 0 bases, and 10 bases separated the two germline ends. The CDR3 loop spans 14 amino acids. Germline values: CDR1 SGHRS, CDR2 YFSETQ. The DNA of the CDR3 is TGCGCCAGCAGCGGCCAGGGATTGAACACTGAAGCTTTCTTT. Protein sequence: CASSGQGLNTEAFF.

The chain uses TRBV15 and TRBJ2-7, with D maybe TRBD2 (6 bases). Per germline, CDR1 LNHNV and CDR2 YYDKDF (reference sequence). There are 16 residues in the CDR3. Trimming took off 2 bases at V and 2 bases at J, with 16 bases between the two ends. The CDR3 here is CATSRPGGPNPYEQYF. In DNA form, the CDR3 reads TGTGCCACCAGCAGACCCGGGGGACCAAATCCCTACGAGCAGTACTTC.

This sequence joins TRBV7-2 and TRBJ2-4; D possibly uses TRBD1 or TRBD2 (5 bases each). Germline V gene data show CDR1 as SGHTA and CDR2 as FQGNSA. Between the trimmed V and J ends, which lost 5 bases and 7 bases, there was a span of 21 bases. CDR3 size: 16 residues. CDR3 loop: CASSPRGVAGRNIQYF. The DNA for the CDR3 is TGTGCCAGCAGCCCGAGAGGGGTAGCAGGGCGGAACATTCAGTACTTC.

This clone showed up just a few times. The chain joins TRBV19 to TRBJ1-5; a possible D gene is TRBD1 (5 bases). In germline, CDR1 is LNHDA, CDR2 SQIVND (reference sequence). The CDR3 has 15 residues. The V gene lost 1 base and the J gene lost 0 bases, with 7 bases spanning the gap. The CDR3, as DNA: TGTGCCAGTAGTATAGGACAGTATAGCAATCAGCCCCAGCATTTT. The encoded protein is CASSIGQYSNQPQHF.